These 21 T cell receptor beta chains were sequenced from one sample in a study of early stage breast cancer tumors. Sequencing used immunoSEQ multiplex PCR; TCRdb keeps in-frame clones, though not all of them. Found here are 50,000 to 65,000 clones, about 90% of them singletons; the top ten hold less than 5%. Sequencing used blood. The receptors were gathered from a person aged 70 to 85 with breast cancer.

The sample holds a few counts of this clone. This chain links TRBV7-3 with TRBJ2-7; TRBD2 agrees at 7 bases. Germline CDR1 and CDR2: SGHTA and FQGTGA. Trimming removed 4 bases from V and 0 bases from J; junction bases left unmatched: 15. The CDR3 is made up of 18 amino acids. CDR3 bases: TGTGCCAGCAGCTCGACCCACATGAGGGGCGGGGGCTCCTACGAGCAGTACTTC. Its translation is CASSSTHMRGGGSYEQYF.

This chain uses TRBV2 with TRBJ2-5, with D perhaps matching TRBD2 (5 bases). V shed 7 bases and J shed 5 bases, with 14 bases lying between them. This CDR3 has 13 residues. Germline values: CDR1 SNHLY, CDR2 FYNNEI. The CDR3 loop is CASNRGNSETQYF. In DNA form, the CDR3 reads TGTGCCAGCAACCGAGGGAATTCCGAGACCCAGTACTTC. Combining the CDR3 with reference TRBV2 and TRBJ2-5 gives the whole variable domain EPEVTQTPSHQVTQMGQEVILRCVPISNHLYFYWYRQILGQKVEFLVSFYNNEISEKSEIFDDQFSVERPDGSNFTLKIRSTKLEDSAMYFCASNRGNSETQYFGPGTRLLVL.

This rearrangement joins TRBV7-3 to TRBJ2-1; 11 bases are shared with TRBD2. Germline CDR1 is SGHTA and CDR2 is FQGTGA. The length of the CDR3 is 16 residues. The V gene end was trimmed by 4 bases and the J gene end by 2 bases; junction bases not matched to a gene: 4. CDR3 sequence: CASSSSGRRAYNEQFF. In DNA form, the CDR3 reads TGTGCCAGCAGCTCTAGCGGGAGGAGGGCCTACAATGAGCAGTTCTTC. Looking up the rest from reference TRBV7-3 and TRBJ2-1 gives the full variable domain: GAGVSQTPSNKVTEKGKYVELRCDPISGHTALYWYRQSLGQGPEFLIYFQGTGAADDSGLPNDRFFAVRPEGSVSTLKIQRTERGDSAVYLCASSSSGRRAYNEQFFGPGTRLTVL.

V gene TRBV5-4 combines with J gene TRBJ2-1, with 12 bases that match TRBD2. The trim removed 4 bases at V and 9 bases at J, leaving 8 bases unmatched. The germline V gene encodes CDR1 SGHNT and CDR2 YYREEE (reference sequence). CDR3 size: 15 residues. The chain's CDR3 is CASSLGTSGPFEQFF. DNA for the CDR3: TGTGCCAGCAGCCTCGGGACTAGCGGGCCTTTTGAGCAGTTCTTC.

V gene TRBV28 combines with J gene TRBJ1-2; D gene unclear. The germline V and J ends were trimmed by 2 bases and 4 bases, with 5 bases remaining between them. CDR1 is MDHEN and CDR2 is SYDVKM in the germline V gene. CDR3 length: 12 residues. The CDR3 DNA follows: TGTGCCAGCAGTTTAGGTAGCTATGGCTACACCTTC. This codes for CASSLGSYGYTF.

V usage is TRBV19 and J usage is TRBJ2-6, with TRBD1 as a possible D gene (6 bases). Germline assignment: CDR1 LNHDA and CDR2 SQIVND (reference sequence). V shed 11 bases and J shed 5 bases, with 16 bases lying between them. The CDR3 contains 14 residues. CDR3 sequence (DNA): TGTGCCGCGTTCTCAGGGGTCTGGGCCAACGTCCTGACTTTC. It is translated as CAAFSGVWANVLTF. The full variable domain, in which reference TRBV19 and TRBJ2-6 provide the parts outside the CDR3, is DGGITQSPKYLFRKEGQNVTLSCEQNLNHDAMYWYRQDPGQGLRLIYYSQIVNDFQKGDIAEGYSVSREKKESFPLTVTSAQKNPTAFYLCAAFSGVWANVLTFGAGSRLTVL.

J is TRBJ1-2 and V is TRBV5-1; TRBD1 matches 7 bases. CDR1 SGHRS and CDR2 YFSETQ come from the germline V gene. The V and J ends lost 0 bases and 7 bases, in that order; junction bases with no gene match: 6. CDR3 length equals 14 residues. The CDR3 region is CASSLVEGAGGYTF. CDR3 DNA sequence: TGCGCCAGCAGCTTGGTGGAGGGGGCAGGTGGCTACACCTTC.

A single count supports this clone. The chain uses TRBV5-1 and TRBJ1-1; D is uncertain. This CDR3 has 12 residues. V shed 3 bases and J shed 5 bases, with 8 bases lying between them. CDR1 SGHRS and CDR2 YFSETQ come from the germline V gene. The CDR3 bases are TGCGCCAGCAGCTCGGGAATAACTGAAGCTTTCTTT. This gives the protein CASSSGITEAFF.

The CDR3 here is CASRGGPGTGGTEAFF. In nucleotides, the CDR3 is TGCGCCAGCAGAGGGGGGCCCGGGACAGGGGGCACTGAAGCTTTCTTT. The genes are TRBV4-3 and TRBJ1-1; 11 bases are a match to TRBD1. The CDR3 spans 16 residues. Unmatched junction bases numbered 10, after V lost 6 bases and J lost 4 bases. Germline V gene lookup returns CDR1 LGHNA and CDR2 YSLEER.

This clone has just a few counts. J is TRBJ2-2 and V is TRBV7-2; D gene uncertain. This CDR3 spans 14 amino acids. Deletions cut 2 bases from V and 6 bases from J, with 10 bases between. In germline, CDR1 is SGHTA, CDR2 FQGNSA. CDR3 protein: CASSLILVSGELFF. In nucleotides, the CDR3 is TGTGCCAGCAGCTTAATATTAGTCTCCGGGGAGCTGTTTTTT.

The rearrangement joins TRBV29-1 to TRBJ2-1; a possible D gene is TRBD1 (5 bases). The V end lost 7 bases, the J end lost 4 bases, and 8 bases lay between the germline ends. This CDR3 is built from 11 residues. The V gene's germline CDR1 is SQVTM and CDR2 ANQGSEA. The CDR3 nucleotides read TGCAGCGCGGACATTTACAATGAGCAGTTCTTC. It codes for CSADIYNEQFF.

This chain links TRBV7-2 with TRBJ1-3; D perhaps matches TRBD1 (5 bases). Trimming stripped 1 base from V and 0 bases from J, with 10 bases between. The germline V gene encodes CDR1 SGHTA and CDR2 FQGNSA. The CDR3 consists of 16 residues. DNA for the CDR3: TGTGCCAGCAGCTTAGGGGGCTCTTTCTCTGGAAACACCATATATTTT. Translation gives CASSLGGSFSGNTIYF.

This rearrangement joins TRBV9 to TRBJ1-2; D not resolved. Looked up from germline, CDR1 is SGDLS and CDR2 is YYNGEE. Trimming shortened V by 4 bases and J by 4 bases, and 14 bases separated the two germline ends. The CDR3 runs to 14 residues. In DNA, the CDR3 is TGTGCCAGCAGCTACTTATTGACGGGCTATGGCTACACCTTC. It translates to CASSYLLTGYGYTF.

The chain is built from TRBV6-7 and TRBJ1-1; D uncertain. TRBV6-7 is an ORF, and what it does is uncertain. The CDR3 contains 11 residues. V lost 6 bases, J lost 5 bases, and 7 bases lay in between. CDR3 protein: CASSGLTEAFF. The DNA for the CDR3 is TGTGCCAGCAGCGGGTTAACTGAAGCTTTCTTT.

Concerning this clone: The sample holds other DNA sequences that translate to the same CDR3. The chain has TRBV10-1 and TRBJ1-1, with D unclear. V was trimmed by 3 bases and J by 2 bases, leaving 7 bases between them. CDR1 and CDR2 from the germline V gene are WNHNN and SYGVQD (reference sequence). This CDR3 contains 13 residues. DNA of the CDR3: TGCGCCAGCAGTGACGAGAAAAACACTGAAGCTTTCTTT. This encodes CASSDEKNTEAFF.

The CDR3 bases are TGTGCCAGCAGCTTGGAAAGGGGCCAGACCCAGTACTTC. Translation: CASSLERGQTQYF. The J gene is TRBJ2-5, the V gene TRBV5-6; weak D call: TRBD1 (5 bases). Trimming removed 0 bases from V and 6 bases from J, with 9 bases in between. The CDR3 is made up of 13 amino acids. Looked up from germline, CDR1 is SGHDT and CDR2 is YYEEEE.

The chain joins TRBV11-2 to TRBJ1-2; tentative D call: TRBD1 (5 bases). V was trimmed by 5 bases and J by 5 bases, leaving 12 bases between them. From germline, CDR1 is SGHAT and CDR2 FQNNGV. The CDR3 contains 13 residues. This chain's CDR3 is CASSPREEYGYTF. The CDR3 bases are TGTGCCAGCAGCCCCAGGGAGGAGTATGGCTACACCTTC. The entire variable domain, with the rest obtained from reference TRBV11-2 and TRBJ1-2, is as follows: EAGVAQSPRYKIIEKRQSVAFWCNPISGHATLYWYQQILGQGPKLLIQFQNNGVVDDSQLPKDRFSAERLKGVDSTLKIQPAKLEDSAVYLCASSPREEYGYTFGSGTRLTVV.

V usage is TRBV19 and J usage is TRBJ1-1; unclear D gene. From germline, CDR1 is LNHDA and CDR2 SQIVND (reference sequence). V was trimmed by 7 bases and J by 0 bases, leaving 18 bases between them. The CDR3 totals 16 residues. The CDR3 DNA is TGTGCCAGTACCTCGCGAACTGGAGGCATGAACACTGAAGCTTTCTTT. Its translation is CASTSRTGGMNTEAFF.

The CDR3 coding sequence is TGTGCCAGCTCACCCAACGGGGGAGTTGGGTTCTTC. It is translated as CASSPNGGVGFF. This chain joins TRBV18 and TRBJ2-1; perhaps TRBD2 as D (6 bases). This CDR3 has 12 residues. The germline V gene encodes CDR1 KGHSH and CDR2 LQKENI. V lost 3 bases to trimming and J lost 15 bases, with 15 bases between them.

The chain combines TRBV6-4 with TRBJ2-1; D is unclear. Germline V gene lookup returns CDR1 MRHNA and CDR2 SNTAGT. V shed 7 bases and J shed 4 bases, with 17 bases lying between them. The length of the CDR3 is 15 residues. CDR3: CASIASRRRYNEQFF. CDR3 DNA sequence: TGTGCCAGCATTGCTTCGAGGCGGCGGTACAATGAGCAGTTCTTC.

The V call is TRBV30, the J call TRBJ2-5, with D possibly being TRBD2 (7 bases). Matching the DNA end better, TRBJ2-7 makes the J call doubtful. The CDR3 contains 13 residues. CDR1 is GTSNPN, CDR2 SVGIG, per germline (reference sequence). CDR3 loop: CAWSKGGTYEQYF. The CDR3 DNA reads TGTGCCTGGAGTAAGGGGGGGACCTACGAGCAGTACTTC.